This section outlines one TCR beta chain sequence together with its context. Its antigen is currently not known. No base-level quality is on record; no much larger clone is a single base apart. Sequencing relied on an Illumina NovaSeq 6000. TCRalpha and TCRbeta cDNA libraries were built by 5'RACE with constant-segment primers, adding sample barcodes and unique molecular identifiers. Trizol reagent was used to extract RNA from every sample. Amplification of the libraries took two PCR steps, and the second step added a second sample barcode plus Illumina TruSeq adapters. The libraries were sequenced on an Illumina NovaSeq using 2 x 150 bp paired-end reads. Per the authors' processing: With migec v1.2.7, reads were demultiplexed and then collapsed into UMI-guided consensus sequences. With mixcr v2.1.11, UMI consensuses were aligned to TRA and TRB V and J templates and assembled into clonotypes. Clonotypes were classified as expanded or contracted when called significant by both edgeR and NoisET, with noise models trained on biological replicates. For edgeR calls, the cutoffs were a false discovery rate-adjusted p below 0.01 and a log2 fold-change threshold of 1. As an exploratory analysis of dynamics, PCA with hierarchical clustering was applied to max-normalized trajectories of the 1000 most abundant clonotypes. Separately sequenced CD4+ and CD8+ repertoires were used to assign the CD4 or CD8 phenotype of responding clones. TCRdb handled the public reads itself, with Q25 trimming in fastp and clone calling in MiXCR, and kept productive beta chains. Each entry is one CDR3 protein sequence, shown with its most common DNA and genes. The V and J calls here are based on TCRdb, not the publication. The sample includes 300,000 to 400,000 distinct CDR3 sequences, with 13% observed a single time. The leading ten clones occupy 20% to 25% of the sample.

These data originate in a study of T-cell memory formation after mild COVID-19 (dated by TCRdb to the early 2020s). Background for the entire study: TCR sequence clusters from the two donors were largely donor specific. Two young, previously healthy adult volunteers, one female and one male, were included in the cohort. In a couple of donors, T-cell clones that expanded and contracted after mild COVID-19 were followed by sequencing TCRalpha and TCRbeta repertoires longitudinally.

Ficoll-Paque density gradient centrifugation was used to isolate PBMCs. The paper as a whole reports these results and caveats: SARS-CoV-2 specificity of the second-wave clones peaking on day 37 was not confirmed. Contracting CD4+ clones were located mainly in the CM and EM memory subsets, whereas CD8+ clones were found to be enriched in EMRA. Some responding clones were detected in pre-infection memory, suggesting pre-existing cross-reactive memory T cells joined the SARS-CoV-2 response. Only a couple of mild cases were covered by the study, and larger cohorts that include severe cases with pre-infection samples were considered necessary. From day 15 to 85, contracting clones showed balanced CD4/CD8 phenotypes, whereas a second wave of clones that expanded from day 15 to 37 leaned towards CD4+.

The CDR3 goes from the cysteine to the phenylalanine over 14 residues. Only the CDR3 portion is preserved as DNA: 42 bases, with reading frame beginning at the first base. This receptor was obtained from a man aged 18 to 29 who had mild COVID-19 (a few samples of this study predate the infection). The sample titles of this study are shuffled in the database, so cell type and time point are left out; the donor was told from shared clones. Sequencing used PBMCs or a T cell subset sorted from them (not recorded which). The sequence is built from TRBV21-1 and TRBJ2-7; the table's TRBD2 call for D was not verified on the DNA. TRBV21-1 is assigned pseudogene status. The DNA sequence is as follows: TGTGCCAGCAGTCTCGCGGGACTCGTCTACGAGCAGTACTTC. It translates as CASSLAGLVYEQYF.